Below, 20 T cell receptor beta chains from the same sample are listed, as sequenced in a study of T cells in Graves' hyperthyroidism and ophthalmopathy. RNA transcripts served as the template for amplifying TCR beta CDR3 regions. HTBI primers drove first-round RT-PCR of the TCR CDR3. Each CDR3 protein is one row after TCRdb ran MiXCR on the multiplex PCR reads. The repertoire holds roughly 280,000 distinct CDR3 sequences, over 15% seen once, with around 58% in the top ten. The sequenced sample was blood. The receptors stem from a woman between 55 and 75 years old with Graves' ophthalmopathy.

This clonotype has more than one count but fewer than ten. The rearrangement uses TRBV4-3 and TRBJ2-7, with 7 bases matching TRBD2. This CDR3 comprises 16 residues. Trimming cost V 1 base and J 3 bases; bases outside gene matches: 9. CDR1 is LGHNA, CDR2 YSLEER, per germline. Here the CDR3 reads CASSQVVASGVYEQYF. The CDR3, as DNA: TGCGCCAGCAGCCAAGTGGTCGCTAGCGGAGTCTACGAGCAGTACTTC.

This clonotype was found a few times. A read error may explain this, as a much larger clone is one base away. In nucleotides, the CDR3 is TGCAGCGTTGGTCAGACGAACACTGAAGCTCTCTTT. Its protein product is CSVGQTNTEALF. The gene calls are TRBV29-1 and TRBJ1-1; no reliable D call. There are 12 residues in the CDR3. CDR1 and CDR2 from the germline V gene are SQVTM and ANQGSEA.

The CDR3 coding sequence is TGTGCCAGCAGCGTCAAGTCCGGGGCCCTGGGGGAGCAGTACTTC. Translated: CASSVKSGALGEQYF. This chain connects TRBV9 to TRBJ2-7; D may match TRBD1 or TRBD2 (5 bases each). Germline V lookup: CDR1 SGDLS, CDR2 YYNGEE. The CDR3 totals 15 residues. Trimming stripped 2 bases from V and 7 bases from J, with 19 bases between.

The table lists this clonotype with many counts. V and J are TRBV6-6 and TRBJ2-5, with D unclear. The CDR3 has 15 residues. V was trimmed by 0 bases and J by 5 bases, leaving 13 bases between them. The germline V gene has CDR1 MNHNY and CDR2 SVGAGI (reference sequence). The CDR3 region is CASSYSNGRKETQYF. CDR3 coding DNA: TGTGCCAGCAGTTACTCGAATGGCAGAAAGGAGACCCAGTACTTC.

This clonotype came up many times. The genes are TRBV5-1 and TRBJ2-7; TRBD1 agrees at 9 bases. The J segment lost 3 bases and the V segment lost 1 base, leaving 5 bases of the junction unmatched. The CDR3 totals 15 residues. Germline CDR1 and CDR2: SGHRS and YFSETQ. CDR3 sequence: CASSLFWDRDYEQYF. In DNA form, the CDR3 reads TGCGCCAGCAGCTTGTTTTGGGACAGGGACTACGAGCAGTACTTC.

This clonotype was seen at least ten times. The rearrangement links TRBV7-2 to TRBJ1-6; TRBD1 matches 7 bases. This CDR3 region has 16 residues. Germline values: CDR1 SGHTA, CDR2 FQGNSA. Trimming took 1 base from V and 6 from J; bases not matched to a gene: 6. The CDR3 DNA sequence: TGTGCCAGCAGCTTAGAGGGGGCTGGGAGTAATTCACCCCTCCACTTT. Translated, it gives CASSLEGAGSNSPLHF.

At least ten counts were recorded for this clonotype. CDR3 DNA sequence: TGTGCCAGCAGGGAAGGTGCTGTGAGATCACCCCTCCACTTT. Translation: CASREGAVRSPLHF. The rearrangement links TRBV28 to TRBJ1-6; no definite D call. The germline V and J ends were trimmed by 6 bases and 10 bases, with 16 bases remaining between them. CDR1 is MDHEN and CDR2 is SYDVKM in the germline V gene. The CDR3 is 14 amino acids.

The chain recombines TRBV7-2 with TRBJ1-5; 8 bases agree with TRBD1. Germline-derived CDR1 and CDR2 are SGHTA and FQGNSA. The length of the CDR3 is 12 residues. V dropped 5 bases and J dropped 12; count of bases not matched to a gene: 6. DNA of the CDR3: TGTGCCAGCAGCGCGGACAGGGTTCACCAGCATTTT. It specifies CASSADRVHQHF.

This clonotype has ten or more counts. The chain is built from TRBV5-1 and TRBJ1-1; D is unclear. The V end was cut by 8 bases, the J end by 1 base, with 12 bases between. Germline V gene sequence: CDR1 SGHRS, CDR2 YFSETQ. The CDR3 spans 13 residues. The DNA for the CDR3 is TGCGCCAGTACAAACACACAGAACACTGAAGCTTTCTTT. It specifies CASTNTQNTEAFF.

The chain is built from TRBV6-1 and TRBJ1-4; 9 positions agree with TRBD1. The V gene end was trimmed by 5 bases and the J gene end by 11 bases; junction bases not matched to a gene: 9. CDR1 is MNHNS and CDR2 is SASEGT in the germline V gene. This CDR3 contains 14 residues. CDR3 in amino acids: CASSMAGQGGKLFF. The CDR3 coding sequence is TGTGCCAGCAGTATGGCGGGACAGGGTGGGAAACTGTTTTTT.

The rearrangement links TRBV2 to TRBJ2-1, with 13 bases that match TRBD2. This CDR3 is 16 amino acids long. J lost 8 bases, V lost 6 bases, and 10 bases had no gene match. CDR1 and CDR2 from the germline V gene are SNHLY and FYNNEI. The CDR3 DNA sequence: TGTGCCAGCAGCTTGCGGGGACTAGCGGGACGCGATGAGCAGTTCTTC. This codes for CASSLRGLAGRDEQFF. The full variable domain, with the rest looked up from reference TRBV2 and TRBJ2-1, is EPEVTQTPSHQVTQMGQEVILRCVPISNHLYFYWYRQILGQKVEFLVSFYNNEISEKSEIFDDQFSVERPDGSNFTLKIRSTKLEDSAMYFCASSLRGLAGRDEQFFGPGTRLTVL.

CDR3 in amino acids: CATSDRVLGLETQYF. The CDR3 DNA reads as TGTGCCACCAGTGACCGAGTACTGGGGCTAGAGACCCAGTACTTC. The gene calls are TRBV24-1 and TRBJ2-5; a weak D match, TRBD1 (5 bases). Germline values: CDR1 KGHDR, CDR2 SFDVKD. The ends were cut back, 4 bases at V and 4 bases at J, with 15 bases in the middle. The CDR3 has 15 residues.

The genes are TRBV5-6 and TRBJ2-1; 7 bases match TRBD1. V shed 5 bases and J 15 bases; nucleotides not matched to a gene: 14. The CDR3 runs to 13 residues. The germline gives CDR1 SGHDT, CDR2 YYEEEE. The CDR3 coding sequence is TGTGCCAGCAGGGACAGGTGGAGTTTGGTTGGGTTCTTC. Amino acid sequence: CASRDRWSLVGFF.

The chain carries TRBV9 and TRBJ2-7; TRBD2 matches 14 bases. V trimming: 4 bases; J trimming: 3 bases; junction bases outside the gene matches: 3. Germline V gene lookup returns CDR1 SGDLS and CDR2 YYNGEE. The CDR3 runs 15 residues. DNA of the CDR3: TGTGCCAGCAGCCCAGGGACTAGCGGGGGCTACGAGCAGTACTTC. Amino acid sequence: CASSPGTSGGYEQYF.

This clonotype was counted many times. This chain uses TRBV6-5 with TRBJ2-2; D perhaps matches TRBD1 (6 bases). The CDR3 loop spans 15 amino acids. Trimming left V 2 bases short and J 3 bases short, with 10 bases between. Germline V gene sequence: CDR1 MNHEY, CDR2 SVGAGI. CDR3 nucleotides: TGTGCCAGCAGTTACAGAGGGGGATACACCGGGGAGCTGTTTTTT. As protein: CASSYRGGYTGELFF.

The rearrangement joins TRBV18 to TRBJ1-3, with D unresolved. This CDR3 comprises 14 residues. V lost 2 bases, J lost 4 bases, and 9 bases lay in between. In germline, CDR1 is KGHSH, CDR2 LQKENI. CDR3 protein: CASSPYTGGNTIYF. The CDR3 bases are TGTGCCAGCTCACCATACACGGGGGGAAACACCATATATTTT.

V gene TRBV20-1 combines with J gene TRBJ2-1; 9 bases fit TRBD2. The CDR3 is made up of 14 amino acids. V was clipped by 6 bases and J by 8 bases; unmatched bases: 11. Germline V gene data show CDR1 as DFQATT and CDR2 as SNEGSKA (reference sequence). The CDR3 coding sequence is TGCAGTGCCCCCCTAGCGGGACGGTTGTATGAGCAGTTCTTC. Its protein is CSAPLAGRLYEQFF.

This clonotype was seen a handful of times. The chain recombines TRBV5-1 with TRBJ2-1; D is perhaps TRBD2 (6 bases). The V gene's germline CDR1 is SGHRS and CDR2 YFSETQ. The CDR3 covers 17 residues. V shed 3 bases and J shed 8 bases, with 24 bases lying between them. DNA for the CDR3: TGCGCCAGCAGCTCTTTGTTCTCGGCGGGACCTGTCCATGAGCAGTTCTTC. Encoded protein: CASSSLFSAGPVHEQFF.

This clonotype was recorded at least ten times. The chain couples TRBV28 to TRBJ2-7; possibly TRBD1 for D (6 bases). This CDR3 contains 14 residues. Germline V gene sequence: CDR1 MDHEN, CDR2 SYDVKM. V was shortened by 7 bases and J by 9 bases, with 22 bases between the two germline ends. The CDR3: CASIKTKGHLSQYF. The CDR3 DNA reads TGTGCCAGCATAAAAACCAAGGGACACCTCTCGCAGTACTTC.

This clonotype appeared a few times. DNA for the CDR3: TGTGCCACCAGTGAAGGTAGCACAGATACGCAGTATTTT. Residues: CATSEGSTDTQYF. This sequence joins TRBV24-1 and TRBJ2-3; D not certain. This CDR3 is built from 13 residues. Trimming pared 4 bases from V and 0 bases from J, leaving 4 bases between. Germline V CDR1 and CDR2: KGHDR, SFDVKD.